The clone carrying this T cell receptor (beta chain) was seen a handful of times. Its antigen is as yet unknown. This CDR3 region has 15 residues. Germline-derived CDR1 and CDR2 are SGHTA and FQGNSA. V lost 5 bases and J lost 5, with 16 bases in between. These data belong to a study of T cell repertoires in cytomegalovirus infection. Study details: The authors used CMV epitopes that were HLA-C-restricted (recently identified) and HLA-B-restricted (well studied). Evidence of both CMV infection and a matching HLA type came from public TCR beta signatures.

Study-level points and caveats: Cumulative frequency of public TCR beta families picked out carriers of CMV plus the relevant HLA. There were HLA-C-restricted CMV-specific TCR beta clonotypes dominating the ex vivo response.

In TCRdb, the reads were re-called with MiXCR into one record per CDR3 protein. The sample shows more than 55,000 distinct CDR3 sequences, approximately 20% of them seen only once. The TCR comes from a human donor in good health (CMV status not recorded). Some clones in this sample may be carry-over from other donors' samples. The sequencing here drew on CD8+ T cells from cultured PBMCs, taken from culture after CMV antigen stimulation. This chain links TRBV7-2 with TRBJ2-1; no clear D. The CDR3 nucleotides read TGTGCCAGCAGCCAATATCCGGGCTTGAACAATGAGCAGTTCTTC. It specifies CASSQYPGLNNEQFF.